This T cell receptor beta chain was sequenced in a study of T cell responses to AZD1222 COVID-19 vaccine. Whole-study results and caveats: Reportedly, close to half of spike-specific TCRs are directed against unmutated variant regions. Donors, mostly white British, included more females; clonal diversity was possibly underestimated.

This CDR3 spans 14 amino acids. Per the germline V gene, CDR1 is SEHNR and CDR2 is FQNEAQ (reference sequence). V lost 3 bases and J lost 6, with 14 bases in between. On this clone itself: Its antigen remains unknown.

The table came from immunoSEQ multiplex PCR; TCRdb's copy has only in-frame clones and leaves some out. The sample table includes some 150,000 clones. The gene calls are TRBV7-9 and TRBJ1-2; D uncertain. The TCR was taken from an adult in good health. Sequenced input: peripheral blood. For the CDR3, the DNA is TGTGCCAGCAGCTTTCTCGGGTCGGATAATGGCTACACCTTC. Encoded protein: CASSFLGSDNGYTF.